One T cell receptor beta chain is described in this entry. Its matching antigen is unknown. All of the isolated RNA was reverse transcribed, so expressed TCRB transcripts were sequenced. Measured with immunoSEQ multiplex PCR; TCRdb has only the in-frame clones, and not every one. The table records approximately 160,000 clones, about 9.3% of them present only once. On average, the one heparinised blood draw given by each donor was approximately 100 mL. CD4+ naive, central memory, regulatory and stem cell-like memory cells were sorted via CD45RO/CCR7/CD25/CD127/CD95/CD27. The data were obtained in a study of beta chain features in type 1 diabetes. Study outcomes and limitations: A moderate, significant TCRB CDR3 shortening appeared in type 1 diabetes across four CD4+ subsets. A possible short-template PCR bias applies equally to patients and controls.

The germline gives CDR1 LNHNV, CDR2 YYDKDF (reference sequence). The J segment lost 2 bases and the V segment lost 10 bases, leaving 4 bases of the junction unmatched. This CDR3 has 14 amino acids. This clonotype was obtained from a man between 25 and 39 years old with type 1 diabetes. The specimen was central memory CD4+ T cells from blood. The V and J genes are TRBV15 and TRBJ2-3; 12 nucleotides match TRBD2. CDR3: CAKRTSGVTDTQYF. CDR3 DNA sequence: TGTGCCAAGCGGACTAGCGGGGTCACAGATACGCAGTATTTT.